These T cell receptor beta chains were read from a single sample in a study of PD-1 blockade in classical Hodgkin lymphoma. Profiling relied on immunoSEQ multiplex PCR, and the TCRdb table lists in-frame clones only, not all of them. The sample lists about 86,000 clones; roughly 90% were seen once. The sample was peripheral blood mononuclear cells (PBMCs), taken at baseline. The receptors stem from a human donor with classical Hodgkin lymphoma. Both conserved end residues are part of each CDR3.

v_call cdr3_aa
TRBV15 CATSRPIVEGADTQYF
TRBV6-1 CASSERGGNTIYF
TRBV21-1 CASSKVWRRVSYNEQFF
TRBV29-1 CSVVEDSGNTIYF
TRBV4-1 CASSHRVAGVRTGELFF
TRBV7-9 CASSLTRSYGNTEAFF
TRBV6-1 CASSSGSYDEQFF
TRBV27 CASSLAGQGKITEAFF
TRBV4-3 CASSQRGAVDEKLFF
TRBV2 CASARDGNEKLFF
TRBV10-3 CAISALGTAEKLFF
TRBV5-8 CASSLALATGIKGYTF
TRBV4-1 CASSRDRGNEKLFF
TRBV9 CASSFGHGNTEAFF
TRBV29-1 CSVVVWTSGRGTQYF
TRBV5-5 CASSLVPGAGNQPQHF
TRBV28 CASRYPGTGGNEQFF
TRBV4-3 CASSQTSRRDGYGYTF
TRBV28 CASTLLPGQGNSPLHF
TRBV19 CASSSLQGAPSNQPQHF
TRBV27 CASSLSWGHGGELFF
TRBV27 CASSLWGAPAYNEQFF
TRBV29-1 CSVRQGLYNEQYF
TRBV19 CASSKGHATEAFF
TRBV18 CASSNLEVEAFF
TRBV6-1 CASRGLAGTGELFF
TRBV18 CASSPRAIRTDTQYF
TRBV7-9 CASSPGQGELWNTGELFF
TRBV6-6 CASSSTDSNYGYTF
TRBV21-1 CASSKLSGRYAPNANTEAFF
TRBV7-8 CASRLSATNEKLFF
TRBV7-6 CASSDITNEKLFF
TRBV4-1 CASSQAPRGSEPQHF
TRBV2 CASSDTRDRRGELFF
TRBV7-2 CASSLEGRGENEKLFF
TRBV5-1 CASSPVLGSSYEQYF
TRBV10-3 CAISEPGQGRGETQYF
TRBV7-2 CASSPSLGNTDTQYF
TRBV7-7 CASSTGHGSTGELFF
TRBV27 CASSLAWGSGGYTF
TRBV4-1 CASSQLGQNTEAFF
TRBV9 CASSVDRNSPLHF
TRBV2 CASSYRADQPQHF
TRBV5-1 CASSLSGRSTGELFF
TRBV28 CASSLLTGGNGYTF
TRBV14 CASSHNPWLAAQETQYF
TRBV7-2 CASGLTGTGATGELFF
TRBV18 CASSPAGQGSNEQFF
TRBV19 CASKRGTGDGYTF
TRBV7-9 CASDHLGGNEQYF
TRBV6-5 CASSYSPARANYGYTF